These 9 T cell receptor beta chains came from one sample sequenced in a study of blood T cell repertoires in COVID-19. The assay was immunoSEQ multiplex PCR, and TCRdb's table has in-frame clones only and misses some. The table records about 260,000 clones, 70% to 90% of them present only once. The sequencing input was peripheral blood. The origin of the receptors is a woman in her forties with acute or convalescent COVID-19.

This clone was recorded once. The rearrangement links TRBV7-8 to TRBJ2-3; weak D call: TRBD2 (6 bases). Trimming pared 3 bases from V and 4 bases from J, leaving 14 bases between. Germline-derived CDR1 and CDR2 are SGHVS and FQNEAQ. The CDR3 is 15 residues long. The CDR3 sequence is CASSLGTLAPDTQYF. Here the CDR3 DNA reads TGTGCCAGCAGCTTGGGGACTCTGGCCCCAGATACGCAGTATTTT.

This chain joins TRBV18 and TRBJ2-2, with TRBD1 as a possible D gene (5 bases). CDR3 length: 14 amino acids. The V gene's germline CDR1 is KGHSH and CDR2 LQKENI. V was shortened by 0 bases and J by 9 bases, with 11 bases between the two germline ends. Here the CDR3 reads CASSPPKGPRELFF. CDR3 coding DNA: TGTGCCAGCTCACCACCCAAGGGGCCCAGGGAGCTGTTTTTT.

The V call is TRBV19, the J call TRBJ2-2; D perhaps matches TRBD2 (5 bases). This CDR3 spans 16 amino acids. Germline CDR1 reads LNHDA; CDR2 reads SQIVND (reference sequence). Between the trimmed V and J ends, which lost 5 bases and 0 bases, there was a span of 13 bases. The CDR3 here is CASSFQGRSNTGELFF. Written as DNA, the CDR3 is TGTGCCAGTAGTTTTCAAGGGAGATCGAACACCGGGGAGCTGTTTTTT.

The chain has TRBV3-1 (or the pseudogene TRBV3-2) and TRBJ2-3; D possibly corresponds to TRBD1 (6 bases). Germline CDR1 and CDR2: LGHDT and YNNKEL (reference sequence). CDR3 size: 15 residues. V shed 0 bases and J shed 6 bases, with 13 bases lying between them. CDR3 in amino acids: CASSQDRSGADTQYF. CDR3 sequence (DNA): TGTGCCAGCAGCCAAGACCGGTCAGGGGCCGATACGCAGTATTTT.

The chain has TRBV7-8 and TRBJ1-1, with 7 nucleotides matching TRBD1. The CDR3 sequence is 14 residues long. V gave up 4 bases and J gave up 2 bases; unmatched junction bases: 4. In germline, CDR1 is SGHVS, CDR2 FQNEAQ. CDR3 DNA sequence: TGTGCCAGCAGCTCTCAGGGGGGAAACACTGAAGCTTTCTTT. This gives the protein CASSSQGGNTEAFF.

The CDR3 loop reads CASSHPGTGPNYGYTF. The CDR3 bases are TGTGCCAGCAGTCACCCCGGGACAGGACCCAACTATGGCTACACCTTC. The V gene is TRBV28, the J gene TRBJ1-2; 8 nucleotides line up with TRBD1. CDR3 length equals 16 residues. CDR1 is MDHEN, CDR2 SYDVKM, per germline. J gave up 2 bases and V 5 bases, and 10 bases lay outside the gene matches.

The V and J genes are TRBV27 and TRBJ1-5, with D hard to call. The CDR3 is 14 residues long. V shed 5 bases and J shed 5 bases, with 13 bases lying between them. Germline V lookup: CDR1 MNHEY, CDR2 SMNVEV (reference sequence). CDR3 region: CASSRNAGDQPQHF. In DNA, the CDR3 is TGTGCCAGCAGTCGCAACGCCGGGGATCAGCCCCAGCATTTT.

The chain joins TRBV30 to TRBJ2-3; 13 positions agree with TRBD2. The CDR3 loop spans 14 amino acids. Germline V gene data show CDR1 as GTSNPN and CDR2 as SVGIG (reference sequence). The V and J ends lost 1 base and 5 bases, in that order; junction bases with no gene match: 0. The CDR3 region has the DNA TGTGCCTGGAGTGGACTAGCGGGGGGAGATACGCAGTATTTT. Translation: CAWSGLAGGDTQYF.

The V and J genes are TRBV18 and TRBJ2-7; D unclear. The CDR3 has 14 amino acids. The V end lost 6 bases, the J end lost 0 bases, and 12 bases lay between the germline ends. Looked up from germline, CDR1 is KGHSH and CDR2 is LQKENI. CDR3 region: CASSPRFSSYEQYV. CDR3 nucleotide sequence: TGTGCCAGCTCCCCTCGTTTCAGCTCCTACGAGCAGTACGTC.